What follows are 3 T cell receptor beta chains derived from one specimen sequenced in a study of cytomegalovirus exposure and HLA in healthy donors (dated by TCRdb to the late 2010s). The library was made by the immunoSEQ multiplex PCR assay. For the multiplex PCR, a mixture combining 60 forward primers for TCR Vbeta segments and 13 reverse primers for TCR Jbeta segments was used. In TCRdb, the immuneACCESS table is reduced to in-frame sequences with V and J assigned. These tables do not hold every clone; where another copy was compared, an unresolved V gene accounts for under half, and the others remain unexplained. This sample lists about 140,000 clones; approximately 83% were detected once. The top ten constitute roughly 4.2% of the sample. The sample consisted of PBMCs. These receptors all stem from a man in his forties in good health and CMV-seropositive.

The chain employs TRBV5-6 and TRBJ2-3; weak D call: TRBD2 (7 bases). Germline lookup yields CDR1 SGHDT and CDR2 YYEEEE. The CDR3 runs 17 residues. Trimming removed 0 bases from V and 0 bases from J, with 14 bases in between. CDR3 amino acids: CASSLEYAGASTDTQYF. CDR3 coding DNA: TGTGCCAGCAGCTTGGAATATGCGGGGGCTAGCACAGATACGCAGTATTTT.

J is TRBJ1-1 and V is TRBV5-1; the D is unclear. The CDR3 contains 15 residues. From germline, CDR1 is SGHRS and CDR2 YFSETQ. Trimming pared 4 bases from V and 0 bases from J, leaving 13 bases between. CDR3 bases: TGCGCCAGCAGCATTTGGAACAGTGTGAACACTGAAGCTTTCTTT. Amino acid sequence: CASSIWNSVNTEAFF.

CDR3 loop: CASSNQGGNTIYF. The CDR3 bases are TGTGCCAGCAGTAACCAGGGTGGAAACACCATATATTTT. This chain joins TRBV25-1 and TRBJ1-3; D is possibly TRBD1 (5 bases). This CDR3 has 13 residues. CDR1 and CDR2 from the germline V gene are MGHDK and SYGVNS. V dropped 5 bases and J dropped 3 bases, with 8 bases sitting between them. Variable domain in full (rest from reference TRBV25-1 and TRBJ1-3): EADIYQTPRYLVIGTGKKITLECSQTMGHDKMYWYQQDPGMELHLIHYSYGVNSTEKGDLSSESTVSRIRTEHFPLTLESARPSHTSQYLCASSNQGGNTIYFGEGSWLTVV.